Listed below are T cell receptor beta chains from one sample, sequenced in a study of T cell responses to AZD1222 COVID-19 vaccine. Assay: immunoSEQ multiplex PCR; the TCRdb copy retains only in-frame clones and omits some. The repertoire has 90,000 to 120,000 clones, around 90% of them found once; the top ten carry approximately 4%. The sequences come from peripheral blood, collected on day 0 of AZD1222 vaccination. The receptors here all came from an adult in good health. The CDR3 runs from the conserved cysteine through the conserved F or W. D genes are given only for firm matches. Part of the rows lack a size; the others show once, few, many or a class for expanded clones.

clone size: .; V gene: TRBV4-3; D gene: .; J gene: TRBJ2-7; CDR3 DNA: TGCGCCAGCAGCCAAGAGATGGCGGAAGCCTACGAGCAGCACTTC; CDR3 protein: CASSQEMAEAYEQHF
clone size: .; V gene: TRBV27; D gene: TRBD2; J gene: TRBJ2-3; CDR3 DNA: TGTGCCAGCAGCCCCCTAGCGGGACGCTTAACAGATACGCAGTATTTT; CDR3 protein: CASSPLAGRLTDTQYF
clone size: .; V gene: TRBV30; D gene: .; J gene: TRBJ1-2; CDR3 DNA: TGTGCCTGGAGTGTCCGGGGGGGTGGCTATGGCTACACCTTC; CDR3 protein: CAWSVRGGGYGYTF
clone size: .; V gene: TRBV30; D gene: TRBD1; J gene: TRBJ1-1; CDR3 DNA: TGTGCCTGGAGTGTATTGACAGGGCTGACTGAAGCTTTCTTT; CDR3 protein: CAWSVLTGLTEAFF
clone size: .; V gene: TRBV15; D gene: .; J gene: TRBJ2-3; CDR3 DNA: TGTGCCACCAGCAGAGGTGGACGGAACACAGATACGCAGTATTTT; CDR3 protein: CATSRGGRNTDTQYF
clone size: .; V gene: TRBV5-4; D gene: TRBD1; J gene: TRBJ1-2; CDR3 DNA: TGTGCCAGCAGATGGACAGGGAGGACTGGCTACACCTTC; CDR3 protein: CASRWTGRTGYTF
clone size: .; V gene: TRBV10-3; D gene: .; J gene: TRBJ2-6; CDR3 DNA: TGTGCCATCCCCACCCTTGGGGCCAACGTCCTGACTTTC; CDR3 protein: CAIPTLGANVLTF
clone size: .; V gene: TRBV25-1; D gene: TRBD2; J gene: TRBJ2-2; CDR3 DNA: TGTGCCAGCAGTGGACTAGCGGGCGCGAACACCGGGGAGCTGTTTTTT; CDR3 protein: CASSGLAGANTGELFF
clone size: .; V gene: TRBV21-1; D gene: .; J gene: TRBJ2-5; CDR3 DNA: TGTGCCAGCACGGTGGAGGGGCGCGGGCAAGAGACCCAGTACTTC; CDR3 protein: CASTVEGRGQETQYF
clone size: .; V gene: TRBV13; D gene: TRBD1; J gene: TRBJ1-3; CDR3 DNA: TGTGCCAGCAGCTCCTCCACAGGGGTCATATATTTT; CDR3 protein: CASSSSTGVIYF
clone size: .; V gene: TRBV7-9; D gene: TRBD2; J gene: TRBJ2-3; CDR3 DNA: TGTGCCAGCAGCCTAGCGGGAGTAACAGATACGCAGTATTTT; CDR3 protein: CASSLAGVTDTQYF
clone size: .; V gene: TRBV4-2; D gene: TRBD1; J gene: TRBJ1-5; CDR3 DNA: TGTGCCAGCAGCCAAGATGGGGCCGGACAGGAAGGCCATCAGCCCCAGCATTTT; CDR3 protein: CASSQDGAGQEGHQPQHF
clone size: .; V gene: TRBV19; D gene: TRBD2; J gene: TRBJ2-7; CDR3 DNA: TGTGCCAGTAGTGTGGACGGGACTAGCGGGAGCTACGAGCAGTACTTC; CDR3 protein: CASSVDGTSGSYEQYF
clone size: .; V gene: TRBV9; D gene: TRBD2; J gene: TRBJ2-1; CDR3 DNA: TGTGCCAGCAGCGTAGCTGGCCAGCGGGGTTACAATGAGCAGTTCTTC; CDR3 protein: CASSVAGQRGYNEQFF
clone size: once; V gene: TRBV6-5; D gene: .; J gene: TRBJ1-1; CDR3 DNA: TGTGCCAGCAGTTACTTCCGGGCCTCTGAGGACGCTTTCTTT; CDR3 protein: CASSYFRASEDAFF
clone size: .; V gene: TRBV6-2/TRBV6-3; D gene: TRBD1; J gene: TRBJ1-1; CDR3 DNA: TGTGCCAGCAGTTTCAACCGGGACAGTTCCACTGAAGCTTTCTTT; CDR3 protein: CASSFNRDSSTEAFF
clone size: .; V gene: TRBV5-1; D gene: .; J gene: TRBJ1-1; CDR3 DNA: TGCGCCAGCAACTGGGGGGCGTACGGTAGTACTGAAGCTTTCTTT; CDR3 protein: CASNWGAYGSTEAFF
clone size: .; V gene: TRBV12-3/TRBV12-4; D gene: .; J gene: TRBJ1-1; CDR3 DNA: TGTGCCAGCAGTTTAACATTGAACACTGAAGCTTTCTTT; CDR3 protein: CASSLTLNTEAFF
clone size: .; V gene: TRBV25-1; D gene: .; J gene: TRBJ2-7; CDR3 DNA: TGTGCCAGCAGTGAATCTATGGGGGGTAACGAGCAGTACTTC; CDR3 protein: CASSESMGGNEQYF
clone size: .; V gene: TRBV9; D gene: TRBD1; J gene: TRBJ2-7; CDR3 DNA: TGTGCCAGCAGCCCTCCTACAGGGGGACTTAGCTTC; CDR3 protein: CASSPPTGGLSF
clone size: once; V gene: TRBV6-2/TRBV6-3; D gene: .; J gene: TRBJ1-2; CDR3 DNA: TGTGCCAGCAGTTACCTCAGATCCGGGACGGCCTATGGCTACACCTTC; CDR3 protein: CASSYLRSGTAYGYTF
clone size: .; V gene: TRBV5-6; D gene: TRBD2; J gene: TRBJ2-1; CDR3 DNA: TGTGCCAGCAGACCCGGGACTATCAATGAGCAGTTCTTC; CDR3 protein: CASRPGTINEQFF
clone size: .; V gene: TRBV5-4; D gene: .; J gene: TRBJ1-5; CDR3 DNA: TGTGCCAGCAGCTTGGACAATCAGCCCCAGCATTTT; CDR3 protein: CASSLDNQPQHF
clone size: few; V gene: TRBV9; D gene: TRBD2; J gene: TRBJ2-7; CDR3 DNA: TGTGCCAGCAGCCCTCTGGCTAGCGGCTACGAGCAGTACTTC; CDR3 protein: CASSPLASGYEQYF
clone size: .; V gene: TRBV9; D gene: .; J gene: TRBJ2-2; CDR3 DNA: TGTGCCAGCAGCGGCGGCCCTGACGCCGGGGAGCTGTTTTTT; CDR3 protein: CASSGGPDAGELFF
clone size: .; V gene: TRBV21-1; D gene: .; J gene: TRBJ2-7; CDR3 DNA: TGTGCCAGCAGCAAACCCCGGTTTGAGGTCTACGAGCAGTACTTC; CDR3 protein: CASSKPRFEVYEQYF
clone size: .; V gene: TRBV7-9; D gene: TRBD2; J gene: TRBJ2-3; CDR3 DNA: TGTGCCAGCAGTACCCGCCAGCGGGAGTTAGGGAATACGCAGTATTTT; CDR3 protein: CASSTRQRELGNTQYF
clone size: once; V gene: TRBV29-1; D gene: TRBD2; J gene: TRBJ2-5; CDR3 DNA: TGCAGCGTGGAACATAGCGGGGGGTACCAAGAGACCCAGTACTTC; CDR3 protein: CSVEHSGGYQETQYF
clone size: .; V gene: TRBV11-2; D gene: TRBD1; J gene: TRBJ2-1; CDR3 DNA: TGTGCCAGCAGCTTAACGACAGGGGTTTTGGATGAGCAGTTCTTC; CDR3 protein: CASSLTTGVLDEQFF